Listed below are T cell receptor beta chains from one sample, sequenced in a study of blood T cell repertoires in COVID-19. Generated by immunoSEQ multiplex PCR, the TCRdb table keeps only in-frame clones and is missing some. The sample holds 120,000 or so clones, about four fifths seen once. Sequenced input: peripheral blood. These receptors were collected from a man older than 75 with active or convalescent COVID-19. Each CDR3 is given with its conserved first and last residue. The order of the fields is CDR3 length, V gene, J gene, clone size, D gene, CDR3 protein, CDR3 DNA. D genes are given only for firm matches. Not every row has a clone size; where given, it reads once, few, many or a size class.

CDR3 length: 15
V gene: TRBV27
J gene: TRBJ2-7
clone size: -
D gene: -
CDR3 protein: CASSSPGAWDYEQYF
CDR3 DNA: TGTGCCAGCAGTTCCCCAGGGGCGTGGGACTACGAGCAGTACTTC

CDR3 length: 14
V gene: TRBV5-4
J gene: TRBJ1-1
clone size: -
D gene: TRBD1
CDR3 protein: CASSFGTANTEAFF
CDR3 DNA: TGTGCCAGCAGCTTTGGGACAGCTAACACTGAAGCTTTCTTT

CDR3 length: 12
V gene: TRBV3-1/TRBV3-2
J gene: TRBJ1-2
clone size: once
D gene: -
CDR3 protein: CASSQGAGGYTF
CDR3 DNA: TGTGCCAGCAGCCAAGGCGCAGGAGGCTACACCTTC

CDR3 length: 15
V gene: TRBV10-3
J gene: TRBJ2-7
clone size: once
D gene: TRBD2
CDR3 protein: CAISETSGGTYEQYF
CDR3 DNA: TGTGCCATCAGTGAGACCAGCGGGGGGACCTACGAGCAGTACTTC

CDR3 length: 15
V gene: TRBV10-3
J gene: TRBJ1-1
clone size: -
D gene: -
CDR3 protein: CAISGSGTLNTEAFF
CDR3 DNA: TGTGCCATCAGTGGATCCGGGACACTGAACACTGAAGCTTTCTTT

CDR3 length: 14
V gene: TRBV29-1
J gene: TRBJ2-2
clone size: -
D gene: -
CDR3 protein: CSVLRGSVTGELFF
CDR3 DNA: TGCAGCGTACTTCGTGGTTCGGTCACCGGGGAGCTGTTTTTT

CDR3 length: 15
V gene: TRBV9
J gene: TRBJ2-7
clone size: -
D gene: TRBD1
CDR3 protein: CASSGGTVGSYEQYF
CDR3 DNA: TGTGCCAGCAGCGGGGGGACAGTGGGTTCCTACGAGCAGTACTTC

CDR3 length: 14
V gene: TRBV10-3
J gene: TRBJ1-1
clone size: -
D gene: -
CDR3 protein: CAISESREGTEAFF
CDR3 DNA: TGTGCCATCAGTGAGTCCCGTGAGGGCACTGAAGCTTTCTTT

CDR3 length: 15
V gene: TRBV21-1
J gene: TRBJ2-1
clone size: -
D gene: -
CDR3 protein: CASSRGTYSYNEQFF
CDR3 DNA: TGTGCCAGCAGCAGAGGGACATACTCCTACAATGAGCAGTTCTTC

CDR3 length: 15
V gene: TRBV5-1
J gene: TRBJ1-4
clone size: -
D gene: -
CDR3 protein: CASSLVGVGDEKLFF
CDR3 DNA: TGCGCCAGCAGCTTGGTAGGGGTAGGGGATGAAAAACTGTTTTTT

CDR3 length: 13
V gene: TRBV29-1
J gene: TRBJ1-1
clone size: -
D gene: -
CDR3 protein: CSVEGTENTEAFF
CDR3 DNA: TGCAGCGTTGAAGGGACAGAAAACACTGAAGCTTTCTTT

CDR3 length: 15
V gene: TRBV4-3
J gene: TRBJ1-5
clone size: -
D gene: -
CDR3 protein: CASSHDFAGNQPQHF
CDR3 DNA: TGCGCCAGCAGCCATGATTTCGCGGGGAATCAGCCCCAGCATTTT

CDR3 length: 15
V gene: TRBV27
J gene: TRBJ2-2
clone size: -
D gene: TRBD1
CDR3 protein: CASSPGTGGTGELFF
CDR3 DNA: TGTGCCAGCAGTCCCGGGACAGGAGGGACCGGGGAGCTGTTTTTT

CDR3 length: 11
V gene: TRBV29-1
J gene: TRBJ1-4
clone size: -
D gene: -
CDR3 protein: CSGRHNEKLFF
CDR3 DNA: TGCAGCGGGCGGCATAATGAAAAACTGTTTTTT

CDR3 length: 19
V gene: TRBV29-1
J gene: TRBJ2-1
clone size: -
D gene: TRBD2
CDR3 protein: CSVEGGLAGGPESYNEQFF
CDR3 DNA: TGCAGCGTTGAGGGTGGACTAGCGGGGGGGCCGGAGTCCTACAATGAGCAGTTCTTC

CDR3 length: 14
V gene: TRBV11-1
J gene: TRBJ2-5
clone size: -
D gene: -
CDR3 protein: CASTLGLFQETQYF
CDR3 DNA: TGTGCCAGCACCTTGGGCCTGTTCCAAGAGACCCAGTACTTC

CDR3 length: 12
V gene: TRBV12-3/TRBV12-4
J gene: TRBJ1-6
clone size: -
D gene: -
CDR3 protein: CASTGRGSPLHF
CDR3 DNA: TGTGCCAGCACTGGCAGGGGTTCACCCCTCCACTTT

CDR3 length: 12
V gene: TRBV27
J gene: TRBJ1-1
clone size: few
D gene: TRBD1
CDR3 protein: CATGQGVTEAFF
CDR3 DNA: TGTGCCACCGGACAGGGCGTAACTGAAGCTTTCTTT

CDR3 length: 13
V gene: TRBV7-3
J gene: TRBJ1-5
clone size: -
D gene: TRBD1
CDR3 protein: CASSLGQGQPQHF
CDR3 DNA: TGTGCCAGCAGCTTAGGACAGGGTCAGCCCCAGCATTTT

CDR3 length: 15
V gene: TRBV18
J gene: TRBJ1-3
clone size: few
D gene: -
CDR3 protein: CASSPAGALGNTIYF
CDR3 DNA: TGTGCCAGCTCACCAGCGGGGGCGCTCGGAAACACCATATATTTT

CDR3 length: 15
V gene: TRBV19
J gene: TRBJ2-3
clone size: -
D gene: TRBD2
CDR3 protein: CASSWTSGFTDTQYF
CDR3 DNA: TGTGCCAGTAGTTGGACTAGCGGTTTCACAGATACGCAGTATTTT

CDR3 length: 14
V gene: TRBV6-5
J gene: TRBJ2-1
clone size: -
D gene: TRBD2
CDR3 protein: CASRAGGNYNEQFF
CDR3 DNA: TGTGCCAGCAGAGCGGGGGGTAACTACAATGAGCAGTTCTTC

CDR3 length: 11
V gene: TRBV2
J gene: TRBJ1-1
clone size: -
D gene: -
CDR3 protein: CASSRQAEAFF
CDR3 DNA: TGTGCCAGCAGTAGACAGGCTGAAGCTTTCTTT

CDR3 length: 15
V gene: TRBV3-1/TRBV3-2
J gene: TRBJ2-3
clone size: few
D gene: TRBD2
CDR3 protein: CASSQVAGWTDTQYF
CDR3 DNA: TGTGCCAGCAGCCAAGTAGCGGGGTGGACAGATACGCAGTATTTT

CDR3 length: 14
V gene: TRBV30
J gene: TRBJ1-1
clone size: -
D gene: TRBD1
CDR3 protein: CAWTPGQGGTEAFF
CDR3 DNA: TGTGCCTGGACCCCAGGACAGGGTGGCACTGAAGCTTTCTTT

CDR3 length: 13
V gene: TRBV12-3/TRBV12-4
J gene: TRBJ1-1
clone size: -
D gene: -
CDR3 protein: CASSSGGETEAFF
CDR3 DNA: TGTGCCAGCAGTTCGGGAGGGGAAACTGAAGCTTTCTTT

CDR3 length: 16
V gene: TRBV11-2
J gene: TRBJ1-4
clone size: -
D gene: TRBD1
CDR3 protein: CASSLARQGFNEKLFF
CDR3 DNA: TGTGCCAGCAGCTTAGCCCGACAGGGATTCAATGAAAAACTGTTTTTT

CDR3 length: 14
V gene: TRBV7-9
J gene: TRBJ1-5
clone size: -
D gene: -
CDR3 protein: CASSQALSNQPQHF
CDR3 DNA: TGTGCCAGCAGCCAGGCCCTCAGCAATCAGCCCCAGCATTTT

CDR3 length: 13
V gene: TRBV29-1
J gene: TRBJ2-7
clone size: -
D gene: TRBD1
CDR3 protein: CSGVGTGGDEQYF
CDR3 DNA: TGCAGCGGGGTCGGGACAGGGGGCGACGAGCAGTACTTC

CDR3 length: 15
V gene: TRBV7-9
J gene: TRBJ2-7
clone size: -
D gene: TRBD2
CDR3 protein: CASSPRDYWGYEQYF
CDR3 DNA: TGTGCCAGCAGCCCCCGGGACTACTGGGGCTACGAGCAGTACTTC

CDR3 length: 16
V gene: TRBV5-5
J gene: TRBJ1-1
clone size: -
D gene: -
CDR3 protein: CASSLGVSSGGTEAFF
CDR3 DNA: TGTGCCAGCAGCTTGGGTGTCTCATCGGGGGGCACTGAAGCTTTCTTT